This T cell receptor beta chain came from a study of blood T cell repertoires in COVID-19. Study context: Collection of acute and convalescent COVID-19 samples took place in the United States, Italy and Spain. PBMCs, B-cell-depleted T cells, or T cells were the source of the cDNA or gDNA that made up the material.

The CDR3 extends over 18 amino acids. In germline, CDR1 is MDHEN, CDR2 SYDVKM. The trim removed 3 bases at V and 0 bases at J, leaving 11 bases unmatched. Authors' data handling: Estimates of nucleated cell counts were drawn from the amplification of reference gene primers. This table comes from immunoSEQ multiplex PCR, and its TCRdb copy is limited to in-frame clones, with some not included. V, J and clone size were drawn from that table, and D and trimming were deduced from the DNA. Among about 59,000 clones listed, around 80% were seen once. This clone was detected only once. The sequence derives from a human donor in a cohort sampled during active COVID-19. Specimen: peripheral blood. The chain joins TRBV28 to TRBJ2-5; 9 nucleotides agree with TRBD2. CDR3 sequence: CASSFPAGTSWDQETQYF. CDR3 nucleotides: TGTGCCAGCAGTTTCCCTGCCGGGACTAGCTGGGACCAAGAGACCCAGTACTTC.